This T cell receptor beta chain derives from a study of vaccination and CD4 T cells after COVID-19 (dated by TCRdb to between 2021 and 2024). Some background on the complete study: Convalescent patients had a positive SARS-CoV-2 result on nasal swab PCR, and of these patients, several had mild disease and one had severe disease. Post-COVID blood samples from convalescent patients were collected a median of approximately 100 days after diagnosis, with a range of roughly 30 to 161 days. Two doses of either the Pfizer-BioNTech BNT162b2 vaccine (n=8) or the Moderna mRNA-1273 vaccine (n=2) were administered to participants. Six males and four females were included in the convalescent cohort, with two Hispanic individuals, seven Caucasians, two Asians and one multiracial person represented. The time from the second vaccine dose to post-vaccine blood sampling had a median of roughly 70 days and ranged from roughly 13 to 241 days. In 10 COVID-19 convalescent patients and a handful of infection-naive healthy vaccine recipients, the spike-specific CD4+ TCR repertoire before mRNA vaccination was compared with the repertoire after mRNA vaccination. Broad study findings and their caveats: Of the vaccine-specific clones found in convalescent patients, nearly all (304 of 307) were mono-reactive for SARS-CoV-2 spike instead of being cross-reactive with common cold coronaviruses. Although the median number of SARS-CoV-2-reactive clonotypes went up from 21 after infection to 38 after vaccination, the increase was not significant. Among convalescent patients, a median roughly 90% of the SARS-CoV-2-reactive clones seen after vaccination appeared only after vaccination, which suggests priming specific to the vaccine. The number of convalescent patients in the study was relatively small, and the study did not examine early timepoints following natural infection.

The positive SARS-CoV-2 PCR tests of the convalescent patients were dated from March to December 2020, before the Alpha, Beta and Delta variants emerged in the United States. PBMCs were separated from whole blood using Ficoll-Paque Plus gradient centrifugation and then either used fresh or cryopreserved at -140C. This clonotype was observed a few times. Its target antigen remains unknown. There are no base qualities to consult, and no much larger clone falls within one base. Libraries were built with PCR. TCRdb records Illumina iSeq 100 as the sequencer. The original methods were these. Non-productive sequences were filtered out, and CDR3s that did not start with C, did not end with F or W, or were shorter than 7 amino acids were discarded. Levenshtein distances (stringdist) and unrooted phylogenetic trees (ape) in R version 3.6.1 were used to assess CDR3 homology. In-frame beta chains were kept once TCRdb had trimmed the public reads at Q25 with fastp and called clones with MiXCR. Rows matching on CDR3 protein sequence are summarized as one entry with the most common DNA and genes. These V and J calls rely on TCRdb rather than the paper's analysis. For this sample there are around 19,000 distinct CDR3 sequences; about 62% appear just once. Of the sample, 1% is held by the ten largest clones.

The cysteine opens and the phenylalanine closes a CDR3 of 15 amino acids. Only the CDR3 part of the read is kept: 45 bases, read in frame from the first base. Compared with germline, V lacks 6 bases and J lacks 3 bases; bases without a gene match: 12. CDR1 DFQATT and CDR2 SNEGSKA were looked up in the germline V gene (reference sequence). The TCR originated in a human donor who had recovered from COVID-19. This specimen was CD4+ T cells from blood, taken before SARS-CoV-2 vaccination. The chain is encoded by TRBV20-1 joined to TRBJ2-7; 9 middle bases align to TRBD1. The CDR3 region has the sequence CSANKPGQGLYEQYF. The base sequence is TGCAGTGCAAATAAACCGGGACAGGGCCTCTACGAGCAGTACTTC.